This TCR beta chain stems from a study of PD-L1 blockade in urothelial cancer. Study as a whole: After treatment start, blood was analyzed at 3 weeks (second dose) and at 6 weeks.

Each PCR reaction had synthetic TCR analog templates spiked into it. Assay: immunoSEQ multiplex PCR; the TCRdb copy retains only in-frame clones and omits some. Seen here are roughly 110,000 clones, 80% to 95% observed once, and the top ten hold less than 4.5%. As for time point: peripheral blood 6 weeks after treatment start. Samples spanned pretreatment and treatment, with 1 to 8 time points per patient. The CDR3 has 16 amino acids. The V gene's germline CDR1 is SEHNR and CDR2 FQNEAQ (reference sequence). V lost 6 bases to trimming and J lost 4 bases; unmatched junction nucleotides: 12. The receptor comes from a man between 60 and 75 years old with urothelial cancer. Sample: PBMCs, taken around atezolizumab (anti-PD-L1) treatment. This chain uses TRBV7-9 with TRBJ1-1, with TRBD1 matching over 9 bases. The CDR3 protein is CASSSGQGNWGTEAFF. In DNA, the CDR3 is TGTGCCAGCAGTTCTGGACAGGGGAATTGGGGCACTGAAGCTTTCTTT.